Below, 4 T cell receptor beta chains from the same sample are listed, as sequenced in a study of memory CD4+ T cells and cytomegalovirus serostatus. The sort gate was single viable CD3+CD4+CD8-CD45RO+ cells for memory CD4+ T cells. Clones were read by immunoSEQ multiplex PCR, and TCRdb kept only the in-frame ones, dropping some. The data show 45,000 to 60,000 clones, roughly four fifths seen once. The sample taken for sequencing was memory CD4+ T cells from blood. The receptors were sampled from an adult in good health and CMV-seropositive.

The chain uses TRBV11-2 and TRBJ1-2; the D gene is possibly TRBD1 (5 bases). Trimming took 3 bases from V and 5 from J, leaving 10 bases between them. The CDR3 sequence is 13 residues long. The V gene's germline CDR1 is SGHAT and CDR2 FQNNGV. DNA for the CDR3: TGTGCCAGCAGCTTGGGGACCGAATATGGCTACACCTTC. It specifies CASSLGTEYGYTF.

The CDR3 region has the DNA TGTGCCAGCAGTGGAGCCGTGAACACTGAAGCTTTCTTT. Its translation is CASSGAVNTEAFF. The gene calls are TRBV2 and TRBJ1-1; D unresolved. Deletions cut 4 bases from V and 0 bases from J, with 6 bases between. Per germline, CDR1 SNHLY and CDR2 FYNNEI. The CDR3 totals 13 residues.

The CDR3 DNA is TGTGCCAGTACCTTGGACAGGGCGAACACCGGGGAGCTGTTTTTT. It specifies CASTLDRANTGELFF. The chain links TRBV19 to TRBJ2-2, with TRBD1 identical over 8 bases. Germline trimming cut 7 bases from V and 0 bases from J; bases unmatched to any gene: 4. In germline, CDR1 is LNHDA, CDR2 SQIVND (reference sequence). CDR3 length: 15 residues.

The chain links TRBV27 to TRBJ2-4; perhaps D is TRBD1 or TRBD2 (6 bases each). V lost 2 bases to trimming and J lost 3 bases, with 29 bases between them. The CDR3 contains 21 residues. Germline values: CDR1 MNHEY, CDR2 SMNVEV (reference sequence). The CDR3: CASSLPSLYRGRGSVKNIQYF. The CDR3 DNA reads as TGTGCCAGCAGTTTACCTTCTCTTTATCGGGGGCGCGGGTCAGTCAAAAACATTCAGTACTTC.